Listed below are T cell receptor beta chains from one sample, sequenced in a study of OX40 agonist ivuxolimab in advanced cancers. The table came from immunoSEQ multiplex PCR; TCRdb's copy has only in-frame clones and leaves some out. The table shows tens of thousands of clones, with 87% occurring only once. Source: CD4+ or CD8+ T cells sorted from blood, taken in a trial of the OX40 agonist ivuxolimab. These receptors originate from an adult with an advanced solid tumor such as melanoma, head and neck, liver or kidney cancer. CDR3s include the opening cysteine and the closing phenylalanine or tryptophan. A D gene is named only where the DNA matches it firmly. Not every row has a clone size; where given, it reads once, few, many or a size class.

v_call,j_call,d_call,clone_size,cdr3_nt,cdr3_aa
TRBV6-6,TRBJ1-1,-,-,TGTGCCAGCAGGGAATCCTTGAACACTGAAGCTTTCTTT,CASRESLNTEAFF
TRBV6-5,TRBJ2-5,TRBD2,-,TGTGCCAGCAGACTACCGGGGGGGCAAGGGACCCAGTACTTC,CASRLPGGQGTQYF
TRBV9,TRBJ1-6,-,-,TGTGCCAGCAGCGTAGGAGGGGGATTTGAGTCCTATAATTCACCCCTCCACTTT,CASSVGGGFESYNSPLHF
TRBV6-5,TRBJ1-5,-,-,TGTGCCAGCAGCGGATATAGCAATCAGCCCCAGCATTTT,CASSGYSNQPQHF
TRBV18,TRBJ2-3,-,-,TGTGCCAGCTCAGGAGTCCCTGTGGCGGGCCCCACAGATACGCAGTATTTT,CASSGVPVAGPTDTQYF
TRBV30,TRBJ1-2,-,-,TGTGCCTGGAGTGTACCGGCGGCAGCTAACTATGGCTACACCTTC,CAWSVPAAANYGYTF
TRBV9,TRBJ1-1,-,-,TGTGCCAGCAGCGTACCTACCGACGGACACACTGAAGCTTTCTTT,CASSVPTDGHTEAFF
TRBV11-2,TRBJ2-1,-,-,TGTGCCAGCAGCTCGGGTGTCGGGTCCACATCCTACAATGAGCAGTTCTTC,CASSSGVGSTSYNEQFF
TRBV7-8,TRBJ1-3,-,-,TGTGCCAGCAGCCTCCATTTTAAAGACAGGTTCTCGGGAAACACCATATATTTT,CASSLHFKDRFSGNTIYF
TRBV25-1,TRBJ2-1,TRBD2,-,TGTGCCAGCAGTGAGGCGGGGGGCCTCTACAATGAGCAGTTCTTC,CASSEAGGLYNEQFF
TRBV28,TRBJ2-7,-,-,TGTGCCAGCACTACACAAAGGGACGAGCAGTACTTC,CASTTQRDEQYF
TRBV15,TRBJ1-4,-,-,TGTGCCACCAGCAGAGCAAATGAAAAACTGTTTTTT,CATSRANEKLFF
TRBV7-9,TRBJ1-3,-,medium-sized,TGTGCCAGCAGCTTAGTCCCGCCAGATGGAAACACCATATATTTT,CASSLVPPDGNTIYF
TRBV9,TRBJ1-5,TRBD1,-,TGTGCCAGCAGCATCGGACAGGGGATAAATCAGCCCCAGCATTTT,CASSIGQGINQPQHF
TRBV18,TRBJ2-5,-,-,TGTGCCAGCTCACTAGGACAGAAGGAGACCCAGTACTTC,CASSLGQKETQYF
TRBV28,TRBJ1-4,-,-,TGTGCCAGCAGTTCTCGACAGTATAATGAAAAACTGTTTTTT,CASSSRQYNEKLFF
TRBV15,TRBJ2-1,TRBD2,-,TGTGCCACCAGCTACGGGGGGGCTTTAGTCAATGAGCAGTTCTTC,CATSYGGALVNEQFF
TRBV19,TRBJ2-1,-,-,TGTGCCAGTCGTGACACCGGGCCCCTACCCAATGAGCAGTTCTTC,CASRDTGPLPNEQFF
TRBV18,TRBJ1-5,TRBD1,-,TGTGCCAGCTCACCGGGACAGTATCAGCCCCAGCATTTT,CASSPGQYQPQHF
TRBV19,TRBJ1-2,TRBD1,-,TGTGCCAGTAGTATTAAGACAGGGCCTTATGGCTACACCTTC,CASSIKTGPYGYTF
TRBV5-1,TRBJ2-1,TRBD1,-,TGCGCCAGCAGCTTGGCCGGACAGGGGTTCAATGAGCAGTTCTTC,CASSLAGQGFNEQFF
TRBV4-1,TRBJ2-1,-,once,TGCGCCAGCAGCCAAGATTCGGGGACTGGTTACAATGAGCAGTTCTTC,CASSQDSGTGYNEQFF
TRBV6-1,TRBJ1-5,-,-,TGTGCCAGCAGCACAGGGATTAGCAATCAGCCCCAGCATTTT,CASSTGISNQPQHF
TRBV7-8,TRBJ2-6,-,-,TGTGCCAGCTTCTTCGACCGGGTGAACCGTGGGGCCAACGTCCTGACTTTC,CASFFDRVNRGANVLTF
TRBV6-1,TRBJ1-1,-,-,TGTGCCAGCAGTGAAAGGAGAAGGAGCCCTCTCTCTGAAGCTTTCTTT,CASSERRRSPLSEAFF
TRBV18,TRBJ2-3,-,-,TGTGCCAGCTCACCACGGGCGGGGGCTAGCACAGATACGCAGTATTTT,CASSPRAGASTDTQYF